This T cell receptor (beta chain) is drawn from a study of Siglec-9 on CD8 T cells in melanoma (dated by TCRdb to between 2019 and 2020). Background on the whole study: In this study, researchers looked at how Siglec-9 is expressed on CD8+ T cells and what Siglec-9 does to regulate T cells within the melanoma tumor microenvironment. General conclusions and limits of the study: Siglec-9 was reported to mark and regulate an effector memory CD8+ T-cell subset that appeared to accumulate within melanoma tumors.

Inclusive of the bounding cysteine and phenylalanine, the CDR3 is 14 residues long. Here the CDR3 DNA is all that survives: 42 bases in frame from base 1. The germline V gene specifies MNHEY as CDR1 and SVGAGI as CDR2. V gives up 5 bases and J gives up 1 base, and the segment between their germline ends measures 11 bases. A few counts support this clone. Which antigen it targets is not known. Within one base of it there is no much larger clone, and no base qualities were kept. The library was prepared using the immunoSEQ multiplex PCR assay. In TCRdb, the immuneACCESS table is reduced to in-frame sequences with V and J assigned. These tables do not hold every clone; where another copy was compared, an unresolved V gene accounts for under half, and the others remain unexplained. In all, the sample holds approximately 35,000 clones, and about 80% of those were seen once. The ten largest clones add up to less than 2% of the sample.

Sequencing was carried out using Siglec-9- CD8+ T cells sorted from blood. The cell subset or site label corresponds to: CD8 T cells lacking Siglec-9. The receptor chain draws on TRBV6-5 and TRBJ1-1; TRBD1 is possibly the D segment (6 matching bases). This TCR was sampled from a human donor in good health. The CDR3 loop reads CASSQSRGNTEAFF. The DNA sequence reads TGTGCCAGCAGTCAAAGCAGGGGGAACACTGAAGCTTTCTTT.